Reported below is one TCR beta chain. Its antigen remains unknown. This CDR3 spans 11 amino acids. Germline CDR1 is SNHLY and CDR2 is FYNNEI. The V end was cut by 7 bases, the J end by 9 bases, with 10 bases between. These data originate in a study of T cell repertoires in cytomegalovirus infection. Background on the study: It can be stated that public TCR beta signatures indicated CMV infection as well as a matching HLA type. Overall study results and limits: HLA-C-restricted CMV-specific TCR beta clonotypes were dominant in the ex vivo response.

One entry per CDR3 protein results from TCRdb running MiXCR on the reads. The table has under 70,000 distinct CDR3 sequences, 33% seen once. This receptor was taken from a human donor in good health (CMV status not recorded). Some clones in this sample may be carry-over from other donors' samples. The chain links TRBV2 to TRBJ2-1; D is undetermined. Sequenced input: PBMCs, sequenced either directly or after in vitro stimulation (not recorded which). This chain's CDR3 is CASNYLREQFF. CDR3 in DNA: TGTGCCAGCAATTATTTACGTGAGCAGTTCTTC.